This TCR beta chain was sequenced during a study of identical twins (dated by TCRdb to the mid-2010s). Broadly, across the study: To test whether fetal clonotypes persist, the study used deep sequencing on TCR alpha and beta repertoires from monozygotic twins, unrelated adults of various ages, and cord blood. To rule out contamination, the twin experiments were replicated at different times with different library preparation protocols.

Every donor in the study was a healthy Caucasian. The twin cohort comprised three pairs of female monozygotic twins, all aged roughly 18 to 29 years. CD4+ and CD8+ T cell populations were isolated with positive isolation kits from Invitrogen. Results and caveats for the whole study, not just this receptor: Invariant T cells such as MAIT and iNKT could partly confound zero-insertion analyses, though diverse VJ usage argued against this for most clonotypes. Because the same donors could not be followed over many years, the conclusions depended on cross-sectional statistical analysis. Compared with coincidental sharing between unrelated individuals, out-of-frame TCR alpha sequences shared between twins had an excess of sequences with low generation probability. Fewer insertions were carried by abundant cord blood beta clonotypes, a similar but weaker trend appeared in young adult naive repertoires, and no such trend appeared in memory repertoires. The excess sharing between twins in beta out-of-frame sequences was weaker because fewer shared sequences reduced the signal-to-noise ratio. Out-of-frame TCR alpha sharing in monozygotic twins was systematically underestimated by recombination models, whereas sharing between unrelated individuals was in agreement with the recombination models.

CDR3 length: 14 amino acids, cysteine to phenylalanine. CDR3 DNA only is kept here, 42 bases in frame from base 1. The germline V gene specifies SQVTM as CDR1 and ANQGSEA as CDR2. Trimming at the junction amounts to 5 bases on V and 2 bases on J, and the germline ends lie 14 bases apart. This clonotype was picked up a small number of times. The specificity of this receptor is unknown. Base-call qualities are not available, and no considerably larger clone is one nucleotide away. The library was made by 5' RACE. The sequencer listed for this sample is Illumina HiSeq 2000. A universal primer binding site was added through template switching, and the final cDNA carried a unique molecular identifier so that TCR cDNA molecules could be counted accurately. Specific primers in the conserved constant-segment region were used to synthesize first-strand cDNA for TCR alpha and beta chains. To control for contamination, every cDNA library was double barcoded, receiving both a SMART-Mk sample barcode and Illumina barcodes. TruSeq adapter sequences along with Illumina sample barcodes were introduced in two successive PCR steps. The TCR alpha and beta cDNA libraries were sequenced on the Illumina HiSeq platform using custom primers. Regarding the original processing steps: Unique molecular identifiers were extracted from raw reads with MiGEC, and CDR3 positions were determined with MiXCR. For each individual, recombination models were inferred using an EM algorithm with the repgenHMM and IGoR tools. The analysis of shared clonotypes was done with the tcR package in R, with sharing normalized by the product of cloneset sizes. To study raw recombination free of thymic and clonal selection effects, out-of-frame nonproductive sequences were analyzed. The public reads were run again by TCRdb, first through fastp at Q25 and then through MiXCR, and only productive beta chains were kept. Every CDR3 protein is listed once, alongside the most common genes and DNA of its rows. TCRdb, rather than the study authors, made the V and J calls. The sample profile shows some 230,000 distinct CDR3 sequences; under 8.5% of them were found once. Together, the top ten hold approximately 15% of the sample.

The sample also formed part of further work on T cells expressing NK-cell markers. From that second study: Three sorted T-cell subsets (CD3+CD56+NKG2C+, CD3+CD56+NKG2C- and CD3+CD56-NKG2C+) from seven to nine donors had their TCR beta-chain repertoires profiled. Seven of the eight sequenced donors were HCMV-seropositive and one was HCMV-seronegative. To restrict sorting to alphabetaTCR-expressing T cells, an anti-gammadeltaTCR antibody was added in several experiments. In over five donors, the dominant CD3+CD56+NKG2C+ clonotypes were among the top 10 CD8+ clonotypes and accounted for roughly 1.0-8% of CD8+ T cells. Those dominant clonotypes were again the most abundant among CD3+CD56-NKG2C+ cells in a few donors, at about 25-65%. It remained unclear whether the expanded NKG2C-expressing T cell clones were specific for HCMV antigens. The study sequenced eight donors, all healthy volunteers chosen at random: three men and five women. To determine HCMV serostatus, a commercial ELISA kit was used to detect HCMV-specific IgG in serum. MIGEC was used to demultiplex reads and group the reads by UMI, and MiTCR was used to assemble and quantify clonotypes. Only TCR cDNA sequences supported by at least two reads were kept to exclude erroneous sequences. The tcR package was used for downstream repertoire analysis, with clonotypes matched between fractions based on CDR3 nucleotide sequence plus V segment. VDJmatch was used to annotate antigen specificity against VDJdb, with one amino acid substitution allowed in CDR3.

The receptor was derived from a woman under 30 in good health. Material: CD8+ T cells sorted from blood. The sequence joins TRBV29-1 to TRBJ2-3; no D gene is confidently identified. The nucleotides read TGCAGCGTTTCGTCCACCGCCCCCACAGATACGCAGTATTTT. Protein translation: CSVSSTAPTDTQYF.